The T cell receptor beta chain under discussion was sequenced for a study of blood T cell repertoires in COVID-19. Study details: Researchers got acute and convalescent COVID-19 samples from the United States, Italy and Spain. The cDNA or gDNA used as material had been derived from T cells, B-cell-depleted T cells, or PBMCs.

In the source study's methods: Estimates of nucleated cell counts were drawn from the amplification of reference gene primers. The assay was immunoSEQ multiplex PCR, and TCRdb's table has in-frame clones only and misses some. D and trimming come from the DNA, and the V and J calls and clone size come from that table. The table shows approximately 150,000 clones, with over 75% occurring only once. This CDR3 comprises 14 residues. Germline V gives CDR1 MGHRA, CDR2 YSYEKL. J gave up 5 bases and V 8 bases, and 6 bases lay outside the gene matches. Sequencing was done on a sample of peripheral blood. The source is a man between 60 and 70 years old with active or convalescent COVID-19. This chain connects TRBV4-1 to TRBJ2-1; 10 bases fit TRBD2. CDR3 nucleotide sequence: TGCGCCAGCTCTAATAGCGGGGGGAACAATGAGCAGTTCTTC. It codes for CASSNSGGNNEQFF.